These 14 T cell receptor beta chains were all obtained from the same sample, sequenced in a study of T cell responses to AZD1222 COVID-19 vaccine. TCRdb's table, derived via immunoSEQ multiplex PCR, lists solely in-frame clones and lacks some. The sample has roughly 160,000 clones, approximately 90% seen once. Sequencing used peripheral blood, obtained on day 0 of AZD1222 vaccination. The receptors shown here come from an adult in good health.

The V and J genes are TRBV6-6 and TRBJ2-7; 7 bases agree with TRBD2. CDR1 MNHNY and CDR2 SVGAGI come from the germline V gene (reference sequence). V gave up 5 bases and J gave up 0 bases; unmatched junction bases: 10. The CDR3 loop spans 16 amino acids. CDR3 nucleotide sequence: TGTGCCAGCAGTCACACAGGCGGCGGGAGCTCCTACGAGCAGTACTTC. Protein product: CASSHTGGGSSYEQYF.

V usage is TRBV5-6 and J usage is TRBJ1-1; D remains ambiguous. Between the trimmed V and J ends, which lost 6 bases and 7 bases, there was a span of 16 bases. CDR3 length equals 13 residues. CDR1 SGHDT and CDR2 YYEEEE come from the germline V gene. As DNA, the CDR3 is TGTGCCAGCAACTTCCAAAACGTCGTTGAAGCTTTCTTT. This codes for CASNFQNVVEAFF.

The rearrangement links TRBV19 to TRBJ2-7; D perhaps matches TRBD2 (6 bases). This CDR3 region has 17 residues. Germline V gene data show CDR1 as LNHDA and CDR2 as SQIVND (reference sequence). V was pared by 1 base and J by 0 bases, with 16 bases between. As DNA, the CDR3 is TGTGCCAGTAGTATAGTTGCTACCGGGACTGTCTCCTACGAGCAGTACTTC. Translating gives CASSIVATGTVSYEQYF. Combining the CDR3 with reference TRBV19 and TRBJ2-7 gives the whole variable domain DGGITQSPKYLFRKEGQNVTLSCEQNLNHDAMYWYRQDPGQGLRLIYYSQIVNDFQKGDIAEGYSVSREKKESFPLTVTSAQKNPTAFYLCASSIVATGTVSYEQYFGPGTRLTVT.

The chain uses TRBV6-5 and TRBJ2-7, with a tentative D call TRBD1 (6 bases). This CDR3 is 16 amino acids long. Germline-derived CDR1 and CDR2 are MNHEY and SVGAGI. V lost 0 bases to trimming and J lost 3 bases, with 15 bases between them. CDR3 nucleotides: TGTGCCAGCAGTTACTCGAAGCTCAGGGGACACTACGAGCAGTACTTC. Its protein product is CASSYSKLRGHYEQYF.

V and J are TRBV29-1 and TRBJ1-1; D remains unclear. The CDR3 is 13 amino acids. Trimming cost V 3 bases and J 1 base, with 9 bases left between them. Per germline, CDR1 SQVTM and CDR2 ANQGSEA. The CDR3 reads CSVEAATNTEAFF. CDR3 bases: TGCAGCGTTGAGGCAGCCACGAACACTGAAGCTTTCTTT.

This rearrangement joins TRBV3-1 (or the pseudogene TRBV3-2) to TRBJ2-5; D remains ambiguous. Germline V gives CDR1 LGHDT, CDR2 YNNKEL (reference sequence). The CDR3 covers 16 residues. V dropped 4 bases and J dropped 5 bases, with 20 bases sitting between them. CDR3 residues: CASSRPYSGDVETQYF. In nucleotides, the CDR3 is TGTGCCAGCAGCCGCCCATACTCAGGCGACGTGGAGACCCAGTACTTC.

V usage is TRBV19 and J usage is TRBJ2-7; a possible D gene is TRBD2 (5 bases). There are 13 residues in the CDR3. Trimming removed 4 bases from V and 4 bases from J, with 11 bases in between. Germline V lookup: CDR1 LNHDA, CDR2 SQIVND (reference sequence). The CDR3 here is CASSSGREYEQYF. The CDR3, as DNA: TGTGCCAGTAGTAGCGGACGGGAATACGAGCAGTACTTC. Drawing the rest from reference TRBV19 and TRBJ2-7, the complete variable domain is DGGITQSPKYLFRKEGQNVTLSCEQNLNHDAMYWYRQDPGQGLRLIYYSQIVNDFQKGDIAEGYSVSREKKESFPLTVTSAQKNPTAFYLCASSSGREYEQYFGPGTRLTVT.

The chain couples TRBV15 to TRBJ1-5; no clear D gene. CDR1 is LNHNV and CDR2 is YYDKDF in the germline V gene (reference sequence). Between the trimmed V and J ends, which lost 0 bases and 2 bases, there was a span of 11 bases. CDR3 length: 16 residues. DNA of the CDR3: TGTGCCACCAGCAGAGAAAAGATCCTGGGCAATCAGCCCCAGCATTTT. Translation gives CATSREKILGNQPQHF.

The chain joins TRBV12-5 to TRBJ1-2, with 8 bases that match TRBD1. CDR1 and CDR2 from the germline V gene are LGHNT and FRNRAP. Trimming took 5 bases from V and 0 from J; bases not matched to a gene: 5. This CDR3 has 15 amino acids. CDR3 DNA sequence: TGTGCTAGTGGTACTGGACAGGGAGCTAACTATGGCTACACCTTC. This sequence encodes CASGTGQGANYGYTF.

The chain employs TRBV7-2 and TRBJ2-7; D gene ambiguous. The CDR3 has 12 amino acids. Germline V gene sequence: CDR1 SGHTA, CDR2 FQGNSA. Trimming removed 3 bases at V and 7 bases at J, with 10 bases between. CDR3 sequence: CASSLGIEEQYF. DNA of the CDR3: TGTGCCAGCAGCTTGGGAATCGAAGAGCAGTACTTC.

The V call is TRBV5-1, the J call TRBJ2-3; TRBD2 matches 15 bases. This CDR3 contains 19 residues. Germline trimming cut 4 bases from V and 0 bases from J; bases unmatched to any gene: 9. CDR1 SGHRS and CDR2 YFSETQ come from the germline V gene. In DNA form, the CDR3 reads TGCGCCAGCAGCGGCGGACTAGCGGGGGGGCATCCTAGCACAGATACGCAGTATTTT. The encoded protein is CASSGGLAGGHPSTDTQYF.

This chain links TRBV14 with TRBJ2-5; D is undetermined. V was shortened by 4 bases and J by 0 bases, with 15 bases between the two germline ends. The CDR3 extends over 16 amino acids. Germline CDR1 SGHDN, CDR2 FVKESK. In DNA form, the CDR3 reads TGTGCCAGCAGCCGACGAACGACTCTGTACCAAGAGACCCAGTACTTC. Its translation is CASSRRTTLYQETQYF.

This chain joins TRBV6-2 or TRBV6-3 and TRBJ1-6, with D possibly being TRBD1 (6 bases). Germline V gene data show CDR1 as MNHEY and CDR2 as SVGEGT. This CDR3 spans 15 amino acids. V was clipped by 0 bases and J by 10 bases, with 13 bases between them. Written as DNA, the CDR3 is TGTGCCAGCAGTTACTCTCCCAGGGGCCGATCACCCCTCCACTTT. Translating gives CASSYSPRGRSPLHF.

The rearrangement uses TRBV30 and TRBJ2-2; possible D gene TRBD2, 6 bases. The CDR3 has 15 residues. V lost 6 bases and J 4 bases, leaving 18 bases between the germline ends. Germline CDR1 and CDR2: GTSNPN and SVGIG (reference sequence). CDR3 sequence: CACRGGGPGTGELFF. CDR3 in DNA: TGTGCCTGCCGCGGCGGAGGGCCGGGCACCGGGGAGCTGTTTTTT.